This T cell receptor (beta chain) was profiled in a study of beta chain features in type 1 diabetes. Study details: Age, gender and cell yields were similar between patients and healthy donors. The study, taken as a whole, reports: Shorter TCRB CDR3s, moderately but significantly so, were found in Type 1 diabetes patients in all four CD4+ subsets. Diminished insertions and augmented deletions at VDJ junctions characterized type 1 diabetes patients.

Germline lookup yields CDR1 ENHRY and CDR2 SYGVKD. The CDR3 is made up of 16 amino acids. V shed 10 bases and J shed 2 bases, with 21 bases lying between them. In this sample, this clone turned up a few times. What it binds is unknown. As every portion of the isolated RNA was reverse transcribed, the sequencing read expressed TCRB transcripts. Measured with immunoSEQ multiplex PCR; TCRdb has only the in-frame clones, and not every one. This repertoire shows roughly 280,000 clones, less than 30% found once; its top ten account for around 0.011%. Every donor provided one heparinised blood draw, which averaged approximately 100 mL. A sort by CD45RO/CCR7/CD25/CD127/CD95/CD27 yielded CD4+ naive, central memory, regulatory and stem cell-like memory cells.

The origin of this receptor is a woman aged 25-40 years with type 1 diabetes. The rearrangement links TRBV10-3 to TRBJ2-1; D possibly corresponds to TRBD1 (6 bases). The sample taken for sequencing was naive CD4+ T cells from blood. The CDR3 bases are TGTGCCACAATGCCTGGCGGAAGGGGGACCTACAATGAGCAGTTCTTC. Protein: CATMPGGRGTYNEQFF.